The 10 T cell receptor beta chains below all came from one sample that was sequenced in a study of blood T cell repertoires in COVID-19. Clones were read by immunoSEQ multiplex PCR, and TCRdb kept only the in-frame ones, dropping some. The sample lists about 81,000 clones, 70% to 85% occurring once. The material sequenced was peripheral blood. These receptor sequences come from a human donor in a cohort sampled during active COVID-19.

The chain combines TRBV4-2 with TRBJ2-1; TRBD2 matches 8 bases. J lost 3 bases, V lost 8 bases, and 9 bases had no gene match. The CDR3 has 15 amino acids. Germline V CDR1 and CDR2: LGHNA, YNFKEQ. The CDR3 DNA follows: TGTGCCAGCTTAGACGGGGGGGCTTTCTACAATGAGCAGTTCTTC. It encodes CASLDGGAFYNEQFF.

The rearrangement links TRBV6-5 to TRBJ1-5; a weak D match, TRBD1 (6 bases). The CDR3 is 14 residues long. V was cut by 6 bases and J by 2 bases, with 11 bases left in between. Germline values: CDR1 MNHEY, CDR2 SVGAGI. The CDR3 here is CASRRTDGNQPQHF. In nucleotides, the CDR3 is TGTGCCAGCAGAAGGACAGACGGCAATCAGCCCCAGCATTTT.

This clone has a single count. The V and J genes are TRBV6-5 and TRBJ1-2, with D hard to call. The CDR3 spans 14 residues. CDR1 is MNHEY, CDR2 SVGAGI, per germline. V was clipped by 0 bases and J by 4 bases, with 9 bases between them. This CDR3 reads CASSYSTFGYGYTF. The CDR3 nucleotides are TGTGCCAGCAGTTACTCGACTTTCGGCTATGGCTACACCTTC.

The chain carries TRBV10-2 and TRBJ1-5; 8 bases align to TRBD1. V gave up 6 bases and J gave up 3 bases; unmatched junction bases: 4. The CDR3 loop spans 14 amino acids. Germline lookup yields CDR1 WSHSY and CDR2 SAAADI. CDR3 in amino acids: CASSRGHYNQPQHF. The CDR3 DNA sequence: TGCGCCAGCAGCAGGGGGCACTACAATCAGCCCCAGCATTTT.

This clone is termed medium-sized. V is TRBV19 and J is TRBJ2-2; D is possibly TRBD2 (6 bases). CDR3 length: 15 amino acids. V lost 1 base and J lost 4, with 10 bases in between. Germline values: CDR1 LNHDA, CDR2 SQIVND (reference sequence). The DNA of the CDR3 is TGTGCCAGTAGTATAGCGACTAGTTCCACCGGGGAGCTGTTTTTT. Protein: CASSIATSSTGELFF.

The chain links TRBV28 to TRBJ2-5; TRBD1 matches at 8 bases. The V segment lost 6 bases and the J segment 4 bases; nucleotides outside the gene matches: 10. CDR1 and CDR2 from the germline V gene are MDHEN and SYDVKM. The CDR3 length is 15 residues. CDR3: CASSPGAGGRETQYF. In DNA form, the CDR3 reads TGTGCCAGCAGCCCCGGGGCAGGGGGCAGAGAGACCCAGTACTTC. Full variable domain (outside the CDR3, taken from reference TRBV28 and TRBJ2-5): DVKVTQSSRYLVKRTGEKVFLECVQDMDHENMFWYRQDPGLGLRLIYFSYDVKMKEKGDIPEGYSVSREKKERFSLILESASTNQTSMYLCASSPGAGGRETQYFGPGTRLLVL.

This chain connects TRBV19 to TRBJ1-6, with D unresolved. Per germline, CDR1 LNHDA and CDR2 SQIVND (reference sequence). Between the trimmed V and J ends, which lost 3 bases and 14 bases, there was a span of 20 bases. The CDR3 is 15 amino acids. CDR3 DNA sequence: TGTGCCAGTAGTATTACTTTCCGGGAGAATCTAGCCCTCCACTTT. Translated: CASSITFRENLALHF.

The sample holds one count of this clone. This chain uses TRBV5-1 with TRBJ2-7; 7 bases match TRBD1. Germline CDR1 and CDR2: SGHRS and YFSETQ. CDR3 size: 14 residues. The V segment lost 2 bases and the J segment 7 bases; nucleotides outside the gene matches: 9. Written as DNA, the CDR3 is TGCGCCAGCAGCTTATCGACAGGGTCGAGTGAGCAGTACTTC. This codes for CASSLSTGSSEQYF.

The gene calls are TRBV23-1 and TRBJ1-4; D may be TRBD1 (5 bases). TRBV23-1 is an ORF for which the function is uncertain. CDR3 size: 14 residues. Trimming left V 2 bases short and J 3 bases short, with 7 bases between. CDR3 protein: CASSQTTANEKLFF. The CDR3 DNA follows: TGCGCCAGCAGTCAAACGACAGCTAATGAAAAACTGTTTTTT.

This chain links TRBV29-1 with TRBJ1-4, with D tentatively TRBD1 (5 bases). Trimming pared 7 bases from V and 4 bases from J, leaving 10 bases between. The germline gives CDR1 SQVTM, CDR2 ANQGSEA. The CDR3 sequence is 12 residues long. CDR3 in DNA: TGCAGCGCCAGTCAGGGTAATGAAAAACTGTTTTTT. This gives the protein CSASQGNEKLFF.